These 18 T cell receptor beta chains were all obtained from the same sample, sequenced in a study of tumor-infiltrating lymphocytes in localized non-small cell lung cancer. Profiling relied on immunoSEQ multiplex PCR, and the TCRdb table lists in-frame clones only, not all of them. This sample yields fewer than 15,000 clones, of which roughly 80% are seen a single time; 14% belongs to the top ten. The sample taken for sequencing was uninvolved lung tissue not adjacent to the tumor. These receptors all stem from a human donor with non-small cell lung cancer.

This clone was seen a few times. The V call is TRBV19, the J call TRBJ1-4; 9 nucleotides line up with TRBD1. The CDR3 runs 13 residues. V lost 5 bases and J lost 12; bases outside the gene matches: 7. CDR1 is LNHDA, CDR2 SQIVND, per germline (reference sequence). The CDR3 bases are TGTGCCAGTAGTTCACAGGGGGCAGGGGAACTGTTTTTT. It translates to CASSSQGAGELFF. The whole variable domain, remainder taken from reference TRBV19 and TRBJ1-4, is DGGITQSPKYLFRKEGQNVTLSCEQNLNHDAMYWYRQDPGQGLRLIYYSQIVNDFQKGDIAEGYSVSREKKESFPLTVTSAQKNPTAFYLCASSSQGAGELFFGSGTQLSVL.

V is TRBV6-1 and J is TRBJ1-4; D perhaps matches TRBD1 (5 bases). The V end was cut by 1 base, the J end by 6 bases, with 6 bases between. The CDR3 loop spans 13 amino acids. Germline CDR1 MNHNS, CDR2 SASEGT. CDR3 sequence: CASSEDRHEKLFF. The CDR3 coding sequence is TGTGCCAGCAGTGAAGACAGGCATGAAAAACTGTTTTTT.

J is TRBJ1-4 and V is TRBV11-2, with a weak D call TRBD1 (5 bases). V lost 1 base and J lost 10, with 19 bases in between. Per germline, CDR1 SGHAT and CDR2 FQNNGV. The CDR3 consists of 16 residues. The CDR3 is CASSLGALGGFGKLFF. The CDR3 nucleotides are TGTGCCAGCAGCTTAGGTGCCTTGGGGGGATTTGGAAAACTGTTTTTT.

The rearrangement links TRBV5-1 to TRBJ2-5; D perhaps matches TRBD2 (5 bases). Between the trimmed V and J ends, which lost 0 bases and 4 bases, there was a span of 13 bases. Germline lookup yields CDR1 SGHRS and CDR2 YFSETQ. The CDR3 contains 15 residues. In nucleotides, the CDR3 is TGCGCCAGCAGCTTGGGGGCTCCCGGAGGAGAGACCCAGTACTTC. This sequence encodes CASSLGAPGGETQYF.

Written as DNA, the CDR3 is TGTGCCAGCACCGGAGGGGGGACAGGACAGTATGGCTACACCTTC. Translating it yields CASTGGGTGQYGYTF. The chain has TRBV6-1 and TRBJ1-2; 8 bases align to TRBD1. Trimming cost V 7 bases and J 5 bases; bases outside gene matches: 12. The CDR3 is made up of 15 amino acids. Per the germline V gene, CDR1 is MNHNS and CDR2 is SASEGT.

In the case of this clone: The sample contains more than one DNA sequence encoding this CDR3. This chain connects TRBV29-1 to TRBJ2-1; 7 nucleotides agree with TRBD1. Unmatched junction bases numbered 3, after V lost 7 bases and J lost 3 bases. CDR1 is SQVTM and CDR2 is ANQGSEA in the germline V gene. This CDR3 is 12 amino acids long. CDR3 nucleotides: TGCAGCGGGGGGACAGACTACAATGAGCAGTTCTTC. Its protein is CSGGTDYNEQFF.

The CDR3 here is CASSIGPSLVLDSPLHF. CDR3 DNA: TGTGCCAGTAGTATCGGGCCGTCCCTTGTCTTGGATTCACCCCTCCACTTT. The rearrangement uses TRBV19 and TRBJ1-6; D unclear. Trimming took 3 bases from V and 8 from J, leaving 20 bases between them. Germline CDR1 and CDR2: LNHDA and SQIVND (reference sequence). The CDR3 has 17 residues.

The count of this clone is one. J is TRBJ1-6 and V is TRBV19; no clear D. The germline V and J ends were trimmed by 6 bases and 7 bases, with 10 bases remaining between them. The CDR3 runs 13 residues. Germline V gene data show CDR1 as LNHDA and CDR2 as SQIVND (reference sequence). The CDR3 nucleotides read TGTGCCAGTAGCCCTTTCTCAAATTCACCCCTCCACTTT. Translation gives CASSPFSNSPLHF.

The chain combines TRBV28 with TRBJ1-2; 12 bases line up with TRBD1. The CDR3 is 13 residues long. With V trimmed by 6 bases and J by 7 bases, 3 bases remained unmatched. The V gene's germline CDR1 is MDHEN and CDR2 SYDVKM. CDR3 nucleotides: TGTGCCAGCAGCAGGGGACAGGGGGCTGGCTACACCTTC. It yields the protein CASSRGQGAGYTF.

The chain couples TRBV14 to TRBJ2-5; D uncertain. V was shortened by 1 base and J by 5 bases, with 14 bases between the two germline ends. Per germline, CDR1 SGHDN and CDR2 FVKESK. The CDR3 has 15 residues. CDR3 region: CASSQVKGSGETQYF. CDR3 sequence (DNA): TGTGCCAGCAGCCAAGTTAAAGGTTCCGGTGAGACCCAGTACTTC.

The chain joins TRBV2 to TRBJ1-5; TRBD1 agrees at 8 bases. V lost 8 bases, J lost 4 bases, and 10 bases stayed unmatched. This CDR3 has 15 residues. Germline CDR1 and CDR2: SNHLY and FYNNEI. CDR3 sequence reads: CASGGGDRGNQPQHF. CDR3 DNA sequence: TGTGCCAGCGGAGGAGGAGACAGGGGTAATCAGCCCCAGCATTTT. Drawing the rest from reference TRBV2 and TRBJ1-5, the complete variable domain is EPEVTQTPSHQVTQMGQEVILRCVPISNHLYFYWYRQILGQKVEFLVSFYNNEISEKSEIFDDQFSVERPDGSNFTLKIRSTKLEDSAMYFCASGGGDRGNQPQHFGDGTRLSIL.

CDR3 sequence (DNA): TGTGCCAGCAAGGGACTAGCGGGAGGGTCCTACGAGCAGTACTTC. Its translation: CASKGLAGGSYEQYF. The rearrangement uses TRBV6-6 and TRBJ2-7, with TRBD2 matching over 16 bases. The V gene end was trimmed by 7 bases and the J gene end by 1 base; junction bases not matched to a gene: 1. The CDR3 has 15 amino acids. The germline gives CDR1 MNHNY, CDR2 SVGAGI (reference sequence).

The V and J genes are TRBV5-4 and TRBJ2-7; 10 positions match TRBD1. Germline V gene sequence: CDR1 SGHNT, CDR2 YYREEE (reference sequence). The CDR3 is 14 residues long. Germline trimming cut 2 bases from V and 3 bases from J; bases unmatched to any gene: 2. CDR3 DNA: TGTGCCAGCAGCTTCCGGGACAGGGGCTACGAGCAGTACTTC. Protein: CASSFRDRGYEQYF.

This chain uses TRBV28 with TRBJ1-2; TRBD1 agrees at 7 bases. The CDR3 runs to 13 residues. Per germline, CDR1 MDHEN and CDR2 SYDVKM. J lost 4 bases, V lost 4 bases, and 3 bases had no gene match. The DNA for the CDR3 is TGTGCCAGCAGTTCCAACAGGGGCTATGGCTACACCTTC. Its translation: CASSSNRGYGYTF.

V gene TRBV28 combines with J gene TRBJ2-3; TRBD2 matches at 9 bases. The CDR3 consists of 17 residues. Losses at the gene ends were 4 bases for V and 0 bases for J; bases not matched to a gene: 8. Per the germline V gene, CDR1 is MDHEN and CDR2 is SYDVKM. This CDR3 is CASSSWAGGTSTDTQYF. The CDR3 DNA reads as TGTGCCAGCAGTTCTTGGGCGGGGGGGACGAGCACAGATACGCAGTATTTT.

CDR3: CASSFSGGHQPQHF. The CDR3 DNA reads as TGTGCCAGCAGCTTTTCAGGGGGGCACCAGCCCCAGCATTTT. The rearrangement joins TRBV5-6 to TRBJ1-5; 7 bases map to TRBD1. From germline, CDR1 is SGHDT and CDR2 YYEEEE. V lost 2 bases and J lost 7; bases outside the gene matches: 6. The CDR3 loop spans 14 amino acids.

The chain employs TRBV11-1 and TRBJ2-7; D unresolved. This CDR3 has 15 amino acids. Germline V gene lookup returns CDR1 SGHAT and CDR2 FQDESV (reference sequence). Trimming left V 2 bases short and J 6 bases short, with 17 bases between. CDR3 in DNA: TGTGCCAGCAGCTTACGGATCGGAAATGAGGCCGAGCAGTACTTC. It translates to CASSLRIGNEAEQYF.

The chain carries TRBV4-3 and TRBJ1-1, with unresolved D. The CDR3 has 14 residues. Trimming pared 4 bases from V and 6 bases from J, leaving 15 bases between. Germline V CDR1 and CDR2: LGHNA, YSLEER. The CDR3 sequence is CASSPQLTVAEAFF. CDR3 DNA sequence: TGCGCCAGCAGCCCCCAACTTACAGTAGCTGAAGCTTTCTTT.